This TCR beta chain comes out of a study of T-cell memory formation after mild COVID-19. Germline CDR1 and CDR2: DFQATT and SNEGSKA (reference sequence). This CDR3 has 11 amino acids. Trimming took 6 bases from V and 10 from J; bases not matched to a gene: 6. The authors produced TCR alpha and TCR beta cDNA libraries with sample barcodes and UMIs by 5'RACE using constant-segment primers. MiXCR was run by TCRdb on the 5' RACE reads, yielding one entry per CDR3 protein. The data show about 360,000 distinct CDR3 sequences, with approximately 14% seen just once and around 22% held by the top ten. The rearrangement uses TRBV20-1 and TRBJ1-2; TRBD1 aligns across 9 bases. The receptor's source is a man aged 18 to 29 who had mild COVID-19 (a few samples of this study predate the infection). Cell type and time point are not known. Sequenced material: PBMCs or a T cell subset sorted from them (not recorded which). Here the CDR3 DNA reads TGCAGTGCGCCCCGACAGGGGGTCTACACCTTC. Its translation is CSAPRQGVYTF.